This T cell receptor beta chain came from a study of T cells in Graves' hyperthyroidism and ophthalmopathy. The study, taken as a whole, reports: A 13 V-J model separated ophthalmopathy from stable hyperthyroidism.

The diagnoses drew upon clinical symptoms, serum thyroxine and TRAb, thyroid ultrasound and orbital computed tomography. This clonotype has just a few counts. What it recognizes is unknown. Researchers amplified the TCR beta CDR3 regions from RNA transcripts. Carried out on the TCR CDR3, a first-round RT-PCR used the HTBI primer set. MiXCR, run by TCRdb on the multiplex PCR reads, gives a single entry per CDR3 protein. The table shows approximately 600,000 distinct CDR3 sequences, with about 15% occurring only once. Germline CDR1 and CDR2: SGHAT and FQDESV (reference sequence). This CDR3 is built from 16 residues. V lost 4 bases, J lost 4 bases, and 4 bases stayed unmatched.

The chain joins TRBV11-1 to TRBJ2-2; 12 bases match TRBD1. The specimen sequenced was blood. The origin of this receptor is a woman between 40 and 55 years old with Graves' ophthalmopathy. CDR3: CASSSGTGGFTGELFF. The CDR3 DNA sequence: TGTGCCAGCAGCTCGGGGACAGGGGGCTTCACCGGGGAGCTGTTTTTT.